The 27 T cell receptor beta chains presented below share a single source sample, sequenced in a study of T cells in Graves' hyperthyroidism and ophthalmopathy. RNA transcripts provided the source from which TCR beta CDR3 regions were amplified. TCR CDR3 underwent first-round RT-PCR with the HTBI primer set. One entry per CDR3 protein results from TCRdb running MiXCR on the multiplex PCR reads. The sample records 400,000 or so distinct CDR3 sequences, 15% being singletons. Sequencing used blood. Receptor source: a woman in her fifties or sixties with Graves' ophthalmopathy.

Comments on this clonotype: A read error may be the cause here, since a much bigger clone is one base away. V and J are TRBV28 and TRBJ1-3; the match to TRBD1 covers 7 bases. CDR1 and CDR2 from the germline V gene are MDHEN and SYDVKM. The CDR3 covers 14 residues. V shed 8 bases, J shed 0 bases, and the junction held 4 bases outside the gene matches. CDR3 loop: CASAGTVSGNTIYF. CDR3 bases: TGTGCCAGCGCCGGGACAGTCTCTGGAAACACCATATATTTT.

This clonotype has ten or more counts. The V call is TRBV9, the J call TRBJ2-1; 9 nucleotides line up with TRBD1. After removal of 0 bases from V and 3 bases from J, the junction contained 4 bases not matched to a gene. The germline V gene has CDR1 SGDLS and CDR2 YYNGEE. The CDR3 has 16 residues. The CDR3 region has the DNA TGTGCCAGCAGCGTAGCTTACAGGGGGCGCTACAATGAGCAGTTCTTC. Protein sequence: CASSVAYRGRYNEQFF.

At least ten counts were recorded for this clonotype. The chain carries TRBV11-3 and TRBJ2-5, with 9 bases aligning to TRBD2. Germline CDR1 SGHNT, CDR2 YENEEA. Trimming cost V 5 bases and J 5 bases; bases outside gene matches: 9. CDR3 length: 15 residues. In DNA, the CDR3 is TGTGCCAGCAGCCTCGGTGCTAGCGGGAAGGAGACCCAGTACTTC. Its translation: CASSLGASGKETQYF.

This clonotype showed up many times. The chain recombines TRBV7-9 with TRBJ1-2, with a weak D call TRBD1 (5 bases). Looked up from germline, CDR1 is SEHNR and CDR2 is FQNEAQ (reference sequence). Trimming took 5 bases from V and 3 from J, leaving 16 bases between them. The CDR3 totals 15 residues. CDR3 region: CASSGATPGHYGYTF. Here the CDR3 DNA reads TGTGCCAGCAGCGGGGCTACGCCAGGGCACTATGGCTACACCTTC.

The J gene is TRBJ2-1, the V gene TRBV12-3 or TRBV12-4; possibly TRBD1 for D (5 bases). The V end lost 1 base, the J end lost 8 bases, and 12 bases lay between the germline ends. The CDR3 sequence is 14 residues long. Written as DNA, the CDR3 is TGTGCCAGCAGTTTAGAAGGGTGGGGCGATGAGCAGTTCTTC. This encodes CASSLEGWGDEQFF.

Many counts were recorded for this clonotype. The chain combines TRBV5-5 with TRBJ2-7; D not resolved. Germline CDR1 SGHKS, CDR2 YYEKEE (reference sequence). This CDR3 has 12 residues. V was trimmed by 1 base and J by 4 bases, leaving 6 bases between them. CDR3 amino acids: CASSLFEYEQYF. Here the CDR3 DNA reads TGTGCCAGCAGCTTGTTCGAATACGAGCAGTACTTC.

The chain employs TRBV20-1 and TRBJ2-1; 10 bases match TRBD2. Per the germline V gene, CDR1 is DFQATT and CDR2 is SNEGSKA (reference sequence). V trimming: 0 bases; J trimming: 6 bases; junction bases outside the gene matches: 5. The length of the CDR3 is 15 residues. CDR3 in DNA: TGCAGTGCTAGAGAGGCTAGCGGGAGCTTCAATGAGCAGTTCTTC. Translating gives CSAREASGSFNEQFF.

In its sample, this clonotype was seen many times. The CDR3 loop is CASSPPGQGNSPLHF. CDR3 DNA sequence: TGTGCCAGCTCACCACCGGGACAGGGCAATTCACCCCTCCACTTT. The chain couples TRBV18 to TRBJ1-6, with TRBD1 matching over 9 bases. V lost 0 bases and J lost 7; bases outside the gene matches: 1. Germline loops: CDR1 KGHSH, CDR2 LQKENI. The CDR3 consists of 15 residues.

DNA for the CDR3: TGTGCCAGCAGCTCAGGTCTCGGCGACGGGGAGCTGTTTTTT. This sequence encodes CASSSGLGDGELFF. This chain connects TRBV7-3 to TRBJ2-2, with D unclear. The length of the CDR3 is 14 residues. The V gene lost 4 bases and the J gene lost 7 bases, with 13 bases spanning the gap. Germline CDR1 is SGHTA and CDR2 is FQGTGA.

The chain has TRBV7-9 and TRBJ2-1, with TRBD2 matching 8 bases. This CDR3 contains 16 residues. CDR1 is SEHNR, CDR2 FQNEAQ, per germline (reference sequence). Trimming cost V 4 bases and J 4 bases; bases outside gene matches: 9. CDR3 nucleotides: TGTGCCAGCAGCTCGATACTAGCGGTCGCGTACAATGAGCAGTTCTTC. This gives the protein CASSSILAVAYNEQFF.

The chain uses TRBV3-1 and TRBJ2-1; the match to TRBD2 covers 8 bases. The germline gives CDR1 LGHDT, CDR2 YNNKEL (reference sequence). J lost 8 bases, V lost 0 bases, and 3 bases had no gene match. The CDR3 has 14 residues. CDR3 region: CASSQEAGVYEQFF. CDR3 bases: TGTGCCAGCAGCCAAGAAGCGGGAGTCTATGAGCAGTTCTTC.

This clonotype was recorded many times. The chain has TRBV15 and TRBJ1-5, with D perhaps TRBD1 (6 bases). The CDR3 spans 15 residues. In germline, CDR1 is LNHNV, CDR2 YYDKDF (reference sequence). With 5 bases removed from V and 3 bases from J, the gap between germline ends came to 14 bases. The CDR3 here is CATSRGGGHNQPQHF. CDR3 in DNA: TGTGCCACCAGCCGCGGGGGGGGACACAATCAGCCCCAGCATTTT.

This clonotype was detected ten times or more. The J gene is TRBJ1-5, the V gene TRBV2; 7 bases are a match to TRBD1. V shed 0 bases and J 3 bases; nucleotides not matched to a gene: 11. CDR3 size: 18 residues. CDR1 and CDR2 (germline): SNHLY, FYNNEI. The CDR3 reads CASSEALLAGGYNQPQHF. CDR3 DNA sequence: TGTGCCAGCAGTGAAGCGCTTCTGGCAGGGGGATACAATCAGCCCCAGCATTTT. The variable domain in full, completed from reference TRBV2 and TRBJ1-5, reads EPEVTQTPSHQVTQMGQEVILRCVPISNHLYFYWYRQILGQKVEFLVSFYNNEISEKSEIFDDQFSVERPDGSNFTLKIRSTKLEDSAMYFCASSEALLAGGYNQPQHFGDGTRLSIL.

This chain uses TRBV3-1 with TRBJ2-7; TRBD1 might be the D (6 bases). The V end was cut by 4 bases, the J end by 4 bases, with 14 bases between. This CDR3 region has 14 residues. CDR1 LGHDT and CDR2 YNNKEL come from the germline V gene (reference sequence). In DNA form, the CDR3 reads TGTGCCAGCAGCCCCGGGACAAGTCCTTACGAGCAGTACTTC. It yields the protein CASSPGTSPYEQYF.

This clonotype was seen ten or more times. V usage is TRBV5-1 and J usage is TRBJ2-7; 16 positions match TRBD2. The CDR3 length is 16 residues. Losses at the gene ends were 0 bases for V and 5 bases for J; bases not matched to a gene: 2. Germline CDR1 SGHRS, CDR2 YFSETQ. This chain's CDR3 is CASSLAGTSGRDEQYF. CDR3 sequence (DNA): TGCGCCAGCAGCTTGGCCGGGACTAGCGGGAGGGACGAGCAGTACTTC.

This clonotype was seen repeatedly, ten times or more. J is TRBJ2-1 and V is TRBV6-2 or TRBV6-3, with 7 bases identical to TRBD2. The length of the CDR3 is 14 residues. CDR1 and CDR2 from the germline V gene are MNHEY and SVGEGT. Trimming at V came to 9 bases and at J to 9 bases, leaving 14 bases not matched to a gene. This chain's CDR3 is CASATGREEGEQFF. The CDR3, as DNA: TGTGCCAGTGCGACGGGACGGGAGGAGGGTGAGCAGTTCTTC.

This clonotype was recorded at least ten times. V is TRBV2 and J is TRBJ2-3, with D maybe TRBD2 (6 bases). Germline-derived CDR1 and CDR2 are SNHLY and FYNNEI. The CDR3 consists of 15 residues. With 4 bases removed from V and 1 base from J, the gap between germline ends came to 12 bases. The CDR3 DNA follows: TGTGCCAGCAGTGCGGATGGCGGGGGCACAGATACGCAGTATTTT. It encodes CASSADGGGTDTQYF.

This clonotype occurred many times. The CDR3 region has the DNA TGTGCCAGTAGGCGGACAGGGGGCGAGACCAAAAACATTCAGTACTTC. Protein product: CASRRTGGETKNIQYF. The rearrangement joins TRBV19 to TRBJ2-4, with TRBD1 matching over 11 bases. Trimming removed 6 bases from V and 2 bases from J; junction bases left unmatched: 6. The CDR3 consists of 16 residues. Germline CDR1 LNHDA, CDR2 SQIVND (reference sequence).

This clonotype was recorded many times. The chain couples TRBV20-1 to TRBJ2-5, with 12 bases matching TRBD1. The CDR3 runs to 14 residues. The germline CDR1 and CDR2 sequences are DFQATT and SNEGSKA (reference sequence). Germline trimming cut 6 bases from V and 5 bases from J; bases unmatched to any gene: 7. The CDR3 DNA follows: TGCAGTGCGAAGGGGACAGGGGGCGCGGAGACCCAGTACTTC. Amino acids: CSAKGTGGAETQYF.

The table lists this clonotype with many counts. The V and J genes are TRBV3-1 and TRBJ2-7; D is possibly TRBD1 or TRBD2 (7 bases each). Trimming took 5 bases from V and 2 from J, leaving 25 bases between them. The germline gives CDR1 LGHDT, CDR2 YNNKEL (reference sequence). The CDR3 covers 18 residues. As DNA, the CDR3 is TGTGCCAGCAGCGAAAGTATCTGGGGAGCGGGACAGACCTACGAGCAGTACTTC. It yields the protein CASSESIWGAGQTYEQYF.

This clonotype has ten or more counts. V and J are TRBV12-3 or TRBV12-4 and TRBJ1-6; 9 nucleotides align to TRBD1. There are 17 residues in the CDR3. The V segment lost 9 bases and the J segment 9 bases; nucleotides outside the gene matches: 18. The CDR3 nucleotides are TGTGCCAGATTCCCCCTCTTCTCCCGGGACAGGGCTTCACCCCTCCACTTT. Translated: CARFPLFSRDRASPLHF.

This clonotype was detected ten times or more. The chain is built from TRBV27 and TRBJ2-3; maybe TRBD1 (5 bases). The CDR3 runs 15 residues. Germline V gives CDR1 MNHEY, CDR2 SMNVEV (reference sequence). V was cut by 3 bases and J by 0 bases, with 10 bases left in between. CDR3 DNA: TGTGCCAGCAGTTTCAGGGCCCTTAGCACAGATACGCAGTATTTT. Translating it yields CASSFRALSTDTQYF.

As to this clonotype: One end of the junction varies from germline; a read error may be responsible. The chain joins TRBV27 to TRBJ2-5; 15 positions agree with TRBD2. The CDR3 totals 16 residues. Per germline, CDR1 MNHEY and CDR2 SMNVEV (reference sequence). The CDR3 loop is CANSLGLAGGPGAQYF. The CDR3 nucleotides are TGTGCCAACAGTCTCGGACTAGCGGGAGGGCCCGGGGCCCAGTACTTC.

This chain uses TRBV20-1 with TRBJ2-3; no clear D gene. Germline CDR1 DFQATT, CDR2 SNEGSKA (reference sequence). V was cut by 0 bases and J by 6 bases, with 13 bases left in between. The length of the CDR3 is 14 residues. The CDR3 sequence is CSARDLRLVDTQYF. The CDR3 bases are TGCAGTGCTAGAGATCTGAGACTTGTTGATACGCAGTATTTT.

This clonotype was recorded at least ten times. The chain uses TRBV7-2 and TRBJ2-5; TRBD2 matches at 11 bases. With V trimmed by 2 bases and J by 5 bases, 7 bases remained unmatched. The CDR3 covers 16 residues. The germline V gene encodes CDR1 SGHTA and CDR2 FQGNSA. DNA of the CDR3: TGTGCCAGCAGCTTATTGCTAGCGGGAGGTCGGGAGACCCAGTACTTC. Translated: CASSLLLAGGRETQYF.

This clonotype was seen ten or more times. This chain links TRBV5-1 with TRBJ2-7, with 10 positions matching TRBD1. Germline V gene sequence: CDR1 SGHRS, CDR2 YFSETQ. There are 15 residues in the CDR3. Trimming took 0 bases from V and 3 from J; bases not matched to a gene: 3. The CDR3 loop reads CASSLDGQGGYEQYF. The CDR3 nucleotides are TGCGCCAGCAGCTTGGACGGACAGGGGGGCTACGAGCAGTACTTC.

This sequence joins TRBV5-8 and TRBJ1-5; 9 bases are a match to TRBD1. The CDR3 runs 14 residues. Trimming took 4 bases from V and 5 from J; bases not matched to a gene: 4. Germline CDR1 is SGHTS and CDR2 is YDEGEE. The CDR3 nucleotides read TGTGCCAGCAGCCGGGACAGGGAGTATCAGCCCCAGCATTTT. This gives the protein CASSRDREYQPQHF.